This T cell receptor beta chain was recorded in a study of Ad26.COV2.S vaccination and SARS-CoV-2 variants. Treatment described: roughly 18 received Ad26.COV2.S at low or high dose, single or two shots; five or six received placebo; per-sample allocation not given. The investigators took samples on day 63 after the first vaccine or placebo injection. This clone was found once. The CDR3 is 15 amino acids. The germline CDR1 and CDR2 sequences are LGHNA and YSLEER. V was cut by 0 bases and J by 4 bases, with 11 bases left in between. Using immunoSEQ multiplex PCR, the repertoire was profiled, and TCRdb retains in-frame clones only, with some absent. The sample holds 350,000 to 450,000 clones, over 80% seen once.

The clonotype comes from a person between 18 and 65 years old who received the Ad26.COV2.S COVID-19 vaccine or a placebo. Sequences were derived from peripheral blood, sampled in a trial of Ad26.COV2.S vaccine versus placebo. This chain connects TRBV4-3 to TRBJ2-3; D is tentatively TRBD1 or TRBD2 (5 bases each). The CDR3: CASSQDKLGADTQYF. DNA for the CDR3: TGCGCCAGCAGCCAAGATAAATTGGGGGCAGATACGCAGTATTTT.